One TCR beta chain is described in this entry. No antigen is known for it. The CDR3 contains 13 residues. V lost 0 bases to trimming and J lost 1 base, with 3 bases between them. CDR1 is SGHVS, CDR2 FNYEAQ, per germline. The source of the sample is a study of T cell responses to AZD1222 COVID-19 vaccine. Study information: Both about-4-week and about-12-week second-dose recipients were combined.

Generated by immunoSEQ multiplex PCR, the TCRdb table keeps only in-frame clones and is missing some. Found here are roughly 100,000 clones, 91% of them singletons; the top ten hold 45% to 50%. Study-wide points: Among those given AZD1222, only five or six were seropositive at baseline. Across spike, vaccine-associated CD4 TCRs were found, dominant at 160-218 and 743-854. Clonal diversity may have been underestimated in mostly white British donors.

This specimen consisted of peripheral blood, obtained on day 0 of AZD1222 vaccination. The receptor was derived from an adult in good health. The chain uses TRBV7-6 and TRBJ1-1; D ambiguous. The CDR3 here is CASSLARNTEAFF. The CDR3 DNA follows: TGTGCCAGCAGCTTAGCAAGGAACACTGAAGCTTTCTTT.